This T cell receptor (beta chain) was documented in a study of T cells in Graves' hyperthyroidism and ophthalmopathy. Looking at the study overall: It was at initial diagnosis, before any treatment, that peripheral blood was collected.

Recently diagnosed hyperthyroidism of less than 2 months' duration affected patients aged 18 to 65. In making diagnoses, clinical symptoms, serum thyroxine and TRAb, thyroid ultrasound and orbital computed tomography were all used. Study-wide findings and caveats: Expanded thyroid clonotypes (above 0.001) were mostly also found in blood.

RNA transcripts served as the template for amplifying TCR beta CDR3 regions. In the first-round RT-PCR of the TCR CDR3, the HTBI primer set was used. In TCRdb, the multiplex PCR reads were re-called with MiXCR into one record per CDR3 protein. This table holds some 800,000 distinct CDR3 sequences, approximately 40% found once. The V gene's germline CDR1 is SGDLS and CDR2 YYNGEE. Trimming left V 0 bases short and J 4 bases short, with 13 bases between. This CDR3 spans 16 amino acids. This clonotype was counted only a few times. Antigen unknown. This clonotype was obtained from a man in his late teens or twenties with Graves' hyperthyroidism. The V gene is TRBV9, the J gene TRBJ2-2, with D perhaps TRBD1 or TRBD2 (5 bases each). Sequencing was performed on blood. Written as DNA, the CDR3 is TGTGCCAGCAGCGTAGAAGGGCAGGGACGCACCGGGGAGCTGTTTTTT. Its translation is CASSVEGQGRTGELFF. The full variable domain, completed using reference TRBV9 and TRBJ2-2, is DSGVTQTPKHLITATGQRVTLRCSPRSGDLSVYWYQQSLDQGLQFLIQYYNGEERAKGNILERFSAQQFPDLHSELNLSSLELGDSALYFCASSVEGQGRTGELFFGEGSRLTVL.